The 19 T cell receptor beta chains below were found in one sample sequenced in a study of PD-1 blockade in mismatch repair-deficient tumors. Only in-frame clones appear in the TCRdb table, and some are missing; sequencing was by immunoSEQ multiplex PCR. The sample lists some 85,000 clones; more than 80% were seen once. The sequences come from peripheral blood, collected 44 weeks after starting pembrolizumab. These receptors were obtained from an adult with mismatch repair-deficient cancer.

The chain is built from TRBV7-2 and TRBJ1-5; possible D gene TRBD1, 6 bases. The CDR3 length is 14 residues. With 5 bases removed from V and 10 bases from J, the gap between germline ends came to 18 bases. Looked up from germline, CDR1 is SGHTA and CDR2 is FQGNSA. The CDR3 bases are TGTGCCAGCAGCGAGACAGGTTTGGGGGTACCCCAGCATTTT. As protein: CASSETGLGVPQHF.

This sequence joins TRBV30 and TRBJ2-1; 9 bases agree with TRBD2. The CDR3 loop spans 17 amino acids. V gave up 1 base and J gave up 0 bases; unmatched junction bases: 7. CDR1 is GTSNPN and CDR2 is SVGIG in the germline V gene (reference sequence). This chain's CDR3 is CAWSGGGRGSSYNEQFF. CDR3 nucleotides: TGTGCCTGGAGTGGTGGCGGGAGGGGAAGCTCCTACAATGAGCAGTTCTTC. Variable domain in full (rest from reference TRBV30 and TRBJ2-1): SQTIHQWPATLVQPVGSPLSLECTVEGTSNPNLYWYRQAAGRGLQLLFYSVGIGQISSEVPQNLSASRPQDRQFILSSKKLLLSDSGFYLCAWSGGGRGSSYNEQFFGPGTRLTVL.

The sample holds a few counts of this clone. V and J are TRBV7-3 and TRBJ2-1; D is perhaps TRBD2 (5 bases). The CDR3 extends over 18 amino acids. V shed 6 bases and J shed 1 base, with 22 bases lying between them. CDR1 is SGHTA and CDR2 is FQGTGA in the germline V gene. The CDR3 sequence is CASSLGIGLDESYNEQFF. In DNA form, the CDR3 reads TGTGCCAGCAGTCTTGGAATAGGACTCGACGAATCCTACAATGAGCAGTTCTTC.

This clone was seen only once. The V and J genes are TRBV6-5 and TRBJ1-2; D gene ambiguous. The CDR3 consists of 14 residues. The V end was cut by 6 bases, the J end by 4 bases, with 15 bases between. The V gene's germline CDR1 is MNHEY and CDR2 SVGAGI. The CDR3 reads CASSYTGSGYGYTF. CDR3 DNA sequence: TGTGCCAGCAGCTACACGGGGTCCGGCTATGGCTACACCTTC.

CDR3 DNA: TGTGCCAGCAGCGTAAGTCCTAGCGGGGTTTACAATGAGCAGTTCTTC. Translated: CASSVSPSGVYNEQFF. The gene calls are TRBV9 and TRBJ2-1, with 9 positions matching TRBD2. With 1 base clipped from V and 4 bases from J, the junction kept 6 bases outside the gene matches. This CDR3 is 16 amino acids long. Germline V CDR1 and CDR2: SGDLS, YYNGEE.

This clone was recorded only once. The chain carries TRBV4-1 and TRBJ2-1; D might be TRBD2 (5 bases). This CDR3 spans 17 amino acids. Trimming pared 4 bases from V and 8 bases from J, leaving 24 bases between. The germline CDR1 and CDR2 sequences are MGHRA and YSYEKL. CDR3 DNA sequence: TGCGCCAGCAGCCGACCGTCCGCACTAGGGTCAAGGGATGAGCAGTTCTTC. Its protein product is CASSRPSALGSRDEQFF.

The rearrangement links TRBV7-5 to TRBJ2-5; the D segment call TRBD1 is taken from the table without a DNA check. TRBV7-5 is given as a pseudogene. This CDR3 spans 15 amino acids. The CDR3 region is CARSSQDRGRETQYF. The DNA for the CDR3 is TGTGCCAGAAGCTCCCAGGACAGGGGAAGGGAGACCCAGTACTTC.

The J gene is TRBJ2-5, the V gene TRBV18; TRBD2 is a possible D gene (5 bases). Looked up from germline, CDR1 is KGHSH and CDR2 is LQKENI. The V end was cut by 6 bases, the J end by 0 bases, with 8 bases between. The CDR3 length is 13 residues. This chain's CDR3 is CASSPGYQETQYF. CDR3 in DNA: TGTGCCAGCTCTCCGGGATACCAAGAGACCCAGTACTTC.

The J gene is TRBJ2-2, the V gene TRBV5-1; 8 nucleotides line up with TRBD1. The CDR3 length is 14 residues. Germline CDR1 is SGHRS and CDR2 is YFSETQ. The junction had 3 bases not matched to a gene; V was cut back by 4 bases and J by 4 bases. CDR3 nucleotide sequence: TGCGCCAGCAGCACCGGACAGGGCACCGGGGAGCTGTTTTTT. Translated, it gives CASSTGQGTGELFF. Supplemented by reference TRBV5-1 and TRBJ2-2, the full variable domain reads KAGVTQTPRYLIKTRGQQVTLSCSPISGHRSVSWYQQTPGQGLQFLFEYFSETQRNKGNFPGRFSGRQFSNSRSEMNVSTLELGDSALYLCASSTGQGTGELFFGEGSRLTVL.

V is TRBV7-3 and J is TRBJ2-2; 14 bases align to TRBD2. Germline V gene data show CDR1 as SGHTA and CDR2 as FQGTGA. V was clipped by 5 bases and J by 5 bases; unmatched bases: 4. There are 16 residues in the CDR3. CDR3 loop: CASSRLAGGETGELFF. The DNA for the CDR3 is TGTGCCAGCAGCCGACTAGCGGGAGGGGAAACCGGGGAGCTGTTTTTT.

V gene TRBV5-1 combines with J gene TRBJ2-5, with a tentative D call TRBD2 (5 bases). The CDR3 is 15 amino acids. Germline V CDR1 and CDR2: SGHRS, YFSETQ. V shed 2 bases and J shed 2 bases, with 13 bases lying between them. The CDR3 reads CASSFVGGWQETQYF. CDR3 bases: TGCGCCAGCAGCTTCGTTGGAGGATGGCAAGAGACCCAGTACTTC.

V is TRBV14 and J is TRBJ2-5; 10 bases are shared with TRBD1. Germline-derived CDR1 and CDR2 are SGHDN and FVKESK. The junction had 4 bases not matched to a gene; V was cut back by 1 base and J by 5 bases. This CDR3 is built from 15 residues. The DNA of the CDR3 is TGTGCCAGCAGCCAAGTGTGGGACAGGGGTGAGACCCAGTACTTC. Translation gives CASSQVWDRGETQYF.

The chain joins TRBV9 to TRBJ2-4; weak D call: TRBD1 (5 bases). Germline CDR1 reads SGDLS; CDR2 reads YYNGEE. This CDR3 is 15 amino acids long. Trimming left V 3 bases short and J 5 bases short, with 15 bases between. CDR3 residues: CASSGSRGSENIQYF. The CDR3 DNA sequence: TGTGCCAGCAGCGGGAGTAGGGGCTCAGAAAACATTCAGTACTTC. Full variable domain (remainder filled in from reference TRBV9 and TRBJ2-4): DSGVTQTPKHLITATGQRVTLRCSPRSGDLSVYWYQQSLDQGLQFLIQYYNGEERAKGNILERFSAQQFPDLHSELNLSSLELGDSALYFCASSGSRGSENIQYFGAGTRLSVL.

This chain links TRBV19 with TRBJ2-5, with no clear D. CDR1 is LNHDA, CDR2 SQIVND, per germline (reference sequence). The CDR3 has 14 amino acids. Trimming cost V 5 bases and J 5 bases, with 15 bases left between them. CDR3: CASSFASFVETQYF. The CDR3 nucleotides are TGTGCCAGTAGTTTTGCTAGTTTCGTCGAGACCCAGTACTTC.

The chain links TRBV5-4 to TRBJ2-7; D unresolved. This CDR3 has 16 residues. The germline V and J ends were trimmed by 4 bases and 0 bases, with 17 bases remaining between them. Germline loops: CDR1 SGHNT, CDR2 YYREEE (reference sequence). The CDR3: CASSPADRTPSYEQYF. CDR3 nucleotides: TGTGCCAGCAGCCCCGCTGATCGGACGCCCTCCTACGAGCAGTACTTC.

This clone was counted a few times. V gene TRBV18 combines with J gene TRBJ1-2; D remains ambiguous. The CDR3 is 15 amino acids. The V gene lost 2 bases and the J gene lost 2 bases, with 12 bases spanning the gap. Germline CDR1 is KGHSH and CDR2 is LQKENI. CDR3 sequence reads: CASSPGIQRNYGYTF. CDR3 nucleotides: TGTGCCAGCTCACCAGGGATACAGAGGAACTATGGCTACACCTTC.

The rearrangement links TRBV9 to TRBJ2-6; D uncertain. Germline values: CDR1 SGDLS, CDR2 YYNGEE. The CDR3 consists of 15 residues. Trimming took 4 bases from V and 0 from J, leaving 8 bases between them. The CDR3 nucleotides are TGTGCCAGCAGCCAAGCACCCTCTGGGGCCAACGTCCTGACTTTC. As protein: CASSQAPSGANVLTF. Using reference TRBV9 and TRBJ2-6 for the parts outside the CDR3, the full variable domain is DSGVTQTPKHLITATGQRVTLRCSPRSGDLSVYWYQQSLDQGLQFLIQYYNGEERAKGNILERFSAQQFPDLHSELNLSSLELGDSALYFCASSQAPSGANVLTFGAGSRLTVL.

The CDR3 protein is CASSVVGDRGIGELFF. The CDR3, as DNA: TGTGCCAGCAGCGTAGTTGGGGACAGGGGAATCGGGGAGCTGTTTTTT. The V and J genes are TRBV9 and TRBJ2-2; 10 bases line up with TRBD1. This CDR3 contains 16 residues. J was trimmed by 7 bases and V by 0 bases; bases with no gene match: 6. Germline V lookup: CDR1 SGDLS, CDR2 YYNGEE.

V is TRBV5-1 and J is TRBJ1-5; D remains unclear. The CDR3 loop spans 13 amino acids. CDR1 and CDR2 from the germline V gene are SGHRS and YFSETQ. V lost 0 bases and J lost 3, with 4 bases in between. This CDR3 is CASSLGLNQPQHF. The DNA of the CDR3 is TGCGCCAGCAGCTTGGGTCTCAATCAGCCCCAGCATTTT. Combining the CDR3 with reference TRBV5-1 and TRBJ1-5 gives the whole variable domain KAGVTQTPRYLIKTRGQQVTLSCSPISGHRSVSWYQQTPGQGLQFLFEYFSETQRNKGNFPGRFSGRQFSNSRSEMNVSTLELGDSALYLCASSLGLNQPQHFGDGTRLSIL.